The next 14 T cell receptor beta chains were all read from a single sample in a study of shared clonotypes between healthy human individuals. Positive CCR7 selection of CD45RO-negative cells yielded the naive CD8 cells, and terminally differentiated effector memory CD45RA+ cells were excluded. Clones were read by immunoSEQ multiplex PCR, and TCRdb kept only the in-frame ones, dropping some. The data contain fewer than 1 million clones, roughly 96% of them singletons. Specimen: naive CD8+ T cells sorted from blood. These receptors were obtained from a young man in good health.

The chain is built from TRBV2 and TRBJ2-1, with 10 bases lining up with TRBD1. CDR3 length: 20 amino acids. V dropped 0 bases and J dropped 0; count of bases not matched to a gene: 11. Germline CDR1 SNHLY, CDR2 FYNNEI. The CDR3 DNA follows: TGTGCCAGCAGTGAAGCGGCTTGGACAGGGGGAATAATCTCCTACAATGAGCAGTTCTTC. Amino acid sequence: CASSEAAWTGGIISYNEQFF.

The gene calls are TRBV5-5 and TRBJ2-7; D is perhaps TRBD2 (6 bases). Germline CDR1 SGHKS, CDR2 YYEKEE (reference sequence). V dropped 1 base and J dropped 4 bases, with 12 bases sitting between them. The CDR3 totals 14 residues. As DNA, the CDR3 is TGTGCCAGCAGCTTGACGGGGGTCGCATACGAGCAGTACTTC. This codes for CASSLTGVAYEQYF.

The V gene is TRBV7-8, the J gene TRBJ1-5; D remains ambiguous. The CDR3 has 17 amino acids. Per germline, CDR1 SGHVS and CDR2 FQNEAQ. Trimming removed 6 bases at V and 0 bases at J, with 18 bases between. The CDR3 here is CASSNKRETISNQPQHF. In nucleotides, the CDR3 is TGTGCCAGCAGTAACAAACGGGAGACAATTAGCAATCAGCCCCAGCATTTT.

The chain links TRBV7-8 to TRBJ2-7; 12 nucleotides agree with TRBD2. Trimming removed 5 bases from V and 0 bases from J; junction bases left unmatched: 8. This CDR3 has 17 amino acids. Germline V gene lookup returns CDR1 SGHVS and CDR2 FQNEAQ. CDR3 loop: CASSEEGLAGYSYEQYF. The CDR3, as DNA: TGTGCCAGCAGCGAAGAGGGACTAGCGGGCTACTCCTACGAGCAGTACTTC. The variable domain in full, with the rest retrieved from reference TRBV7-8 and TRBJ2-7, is GAGVSQSPRYKVAKRGQDVALRCDPISGHVSLFWYQQALGQGPEFLTYFQNEAQLDKSGLPSDRFFAERPEGSVSTLKIQRTQQEDSAVYLCASSEEGLAGYSYEQYFGPGTRLTVT.

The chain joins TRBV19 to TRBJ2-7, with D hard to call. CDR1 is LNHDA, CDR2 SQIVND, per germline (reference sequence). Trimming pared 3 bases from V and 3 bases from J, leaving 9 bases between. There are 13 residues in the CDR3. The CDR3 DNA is TGTGCCAGTAGTATTTACGGAAACTACGAGCAGTACTTC. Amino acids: CASSIYGNYEQYF. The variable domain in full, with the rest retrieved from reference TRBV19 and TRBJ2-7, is DGGITQSPKYLFRKEGQNVTLSCEQNLNHDAMYWYRQDPGQGLRLIYYSQIVNDFQKGDIAEGYSVSREKKESFPLTVTSAQKNPTAFYLCASSIYGNYEQYFGPGTRLTVT.

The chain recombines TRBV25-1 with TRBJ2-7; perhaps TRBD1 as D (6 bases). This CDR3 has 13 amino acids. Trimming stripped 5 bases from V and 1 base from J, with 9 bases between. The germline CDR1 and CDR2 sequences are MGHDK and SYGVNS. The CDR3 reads CASSLDSSYEQYF. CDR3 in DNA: TGTGCCAGCAGTTTGGACAGTTCCTACGAGCAGTACTTC.

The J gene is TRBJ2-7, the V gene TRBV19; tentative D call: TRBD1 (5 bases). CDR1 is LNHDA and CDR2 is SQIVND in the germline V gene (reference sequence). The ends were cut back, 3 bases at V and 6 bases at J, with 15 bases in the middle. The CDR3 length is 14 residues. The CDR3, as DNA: TGTGCCAGTAGTATTATCCCACATGGGGCCGAGCAGTACTTC. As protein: CASSIIPHGAEQYF.

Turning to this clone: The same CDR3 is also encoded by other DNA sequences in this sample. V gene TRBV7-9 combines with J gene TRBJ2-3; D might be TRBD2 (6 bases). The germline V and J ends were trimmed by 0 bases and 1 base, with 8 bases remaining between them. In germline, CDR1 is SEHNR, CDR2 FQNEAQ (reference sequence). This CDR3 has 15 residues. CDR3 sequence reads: CASSLASGGTDTQYF. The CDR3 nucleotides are TGTGCCAGCAGCTTAGCTAGCGGAGGCACAGATACGCAGTATTTT.

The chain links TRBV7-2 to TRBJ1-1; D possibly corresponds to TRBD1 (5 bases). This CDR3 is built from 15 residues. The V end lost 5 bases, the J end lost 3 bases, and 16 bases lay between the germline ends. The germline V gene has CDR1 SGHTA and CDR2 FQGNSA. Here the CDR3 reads CASSAPGLRHTEAFF. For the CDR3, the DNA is TGTGCCAGCAGCGCCCCGGGACTGAGACACACTGAAGCTTTCTTT.

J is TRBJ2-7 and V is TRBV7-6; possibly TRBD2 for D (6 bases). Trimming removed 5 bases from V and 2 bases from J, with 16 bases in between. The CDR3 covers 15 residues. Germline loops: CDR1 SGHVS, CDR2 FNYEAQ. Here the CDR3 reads CASSLTAGLAYEQYF. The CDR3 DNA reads TGTGCCAGCAGCCTGACGGCGGGGCTTGCCTACGAGCAGTACTTC.

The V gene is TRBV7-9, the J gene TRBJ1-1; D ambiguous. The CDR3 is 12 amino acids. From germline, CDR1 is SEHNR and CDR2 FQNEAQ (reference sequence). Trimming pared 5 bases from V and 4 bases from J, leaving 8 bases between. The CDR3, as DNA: TGTGCCAGCAGCACGCCATCCACTGAAGCTTTCTTT. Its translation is CASSTPSTEAFF.

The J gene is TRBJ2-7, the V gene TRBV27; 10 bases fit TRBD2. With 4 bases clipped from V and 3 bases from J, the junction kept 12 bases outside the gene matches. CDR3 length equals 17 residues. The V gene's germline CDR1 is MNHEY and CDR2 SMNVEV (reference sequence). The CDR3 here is CASSYQTGWTSGYEQYF. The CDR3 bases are TGTGCCAGCAGTTATCAAACCGGGTGGACTAGCGGCTACGAGCAGTACTTC.

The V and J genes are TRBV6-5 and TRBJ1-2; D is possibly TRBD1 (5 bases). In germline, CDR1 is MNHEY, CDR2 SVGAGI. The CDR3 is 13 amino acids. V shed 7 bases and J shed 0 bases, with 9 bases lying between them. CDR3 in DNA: TGTGCCAGCACTACAGGCACTAACTATGGCTACACCTTC. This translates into CASTTGTNYGYTF.

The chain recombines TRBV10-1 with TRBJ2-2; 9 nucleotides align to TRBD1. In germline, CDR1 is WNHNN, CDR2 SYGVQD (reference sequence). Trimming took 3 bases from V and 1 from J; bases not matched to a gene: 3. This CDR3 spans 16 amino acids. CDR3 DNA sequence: TGCGCCAGCAGTGATACAGGGGGCTTGAACACCGGGGAGCTGTTTTTT. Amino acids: CASSDTGGLNTGELFF.